The 22 T cell receptor beta chains below were found in one sample sequenced in a study of blood T cell repertoires in COVID-19. The protocol was immunoSEQ multiplex PCR, while the TCRdb copy is restricted to in-frame clones and leaves out a portion. This sample carries roughly 50,000 clones, more than 90% of them seen once, and the ten largest clones take around 6.9%. Input material: peripheral blood. The source of these receptors is a man aged 45-65 years with active COVID-19.

This clone was detected only once. V usage is TRBV28 and J usage is TRBJ1-4; 9 bases map to TRBD1. V trimming: 7 bases; J trimming: 7 bases; junction bases outside the gene matches: 4. Germline V gene sequence: CDR1 MDHEN, CDR2 SYDVKM. The CDR3 is 13 residues long. The CDR3 loop reads CASTRQGVEKLFF. The CDR3, as DNA: TGTGCCAGCACCCGACAGGGGGTTGAAAAACTGTTTTTT.

The V and J genes are TRBV19 and TRBJ1-6; TRBD1 aligns across 8 bases. This CDR3 spans 16 amino acids. Germline-derived CDR1 and CDR2 are LNHDA and SQIVND (reference sequence). The ends lost 4 bases at V and 10 bases at J; junction bases unmatched: 12. The CDR3 loop reads CASSSYGTGSSSPLHF. The CDR3 nucleotides are TGTGCCAGTAGTAGTTATGGGACAGGATCGTCCTCACCCCTCCACTTT.

This chain connects TRBV5-1 to TRBJ1-1; unclear D gene. There are 12 residues in the CDR3. CDR1 is SGHRS and CDR2 is YFSETQ in the germline V gene. The V end was cut by 10 bases, the J end by 1 base, with 11 bases between. The CDR3 DNA sequence: TGCGCCTCAGCCTGGGCGAACACTGAAGCTTTCTTT. It specifies CASAWANTEAFF.

This rearrangement joins TRBV2 to TRBJ2-5; 7 bases line up with TRBD1. Trimming took 5 bases from V and 0 from J; bases not matched to a gene: 9. Germline CDR1 and CDR2: SNHLY and FYNNEI. The CDR3 spans 16 residues. The CDR3 sequence: CASSRGLLRYQETQYF. CDR3 bases: TGTGCCAGCAGTAGGGGGCTGCTCCGGTACCAAGAGACCCAGTACTTC.

V gene TRBV3-1 (or the pseudogene TRBV3-2) combines with J gene TRBJ1-2; no firm D call. Germline CDR1 LGHDT, CDR2 YNNKEL (reference sequence). The CDR3 loop spans 24 amino acids. With 0 bases removed from V and 2 bases from J, the gap between germline ends came to 37 bases. Written as DNA, the CDR3 is TGTGCCAGCAGCCAAGATACTCTACCAAGAGGACTGGGCAACAAAAGAAAACTAAACTATGGCTACACCTTC. It specifies CASSQDTLPRGLGNKRKLNYGYTF.

This clone was counted between two and nine times. The chain has TRBV19 and TRBJ1-1, with 10 bases aligning to TRBD1. The CDR3 has 14 residues. V shed 5 bases and J 5 bases; nucleotides not matched to a gene: 5. The V gene's germline CDR1 is LNHDA and CDR2 SQIVND (reference sequence). The CDR3 bases are TGTGCCAGTAGTCCGGACAGGGGGGGAACTGAAGCTTTCTTT. The encoded protein is CASSPDRGGTEAFF.

The chain uses TRBV2 and TRBJ1-1, with D maybe TRBD1 (6 bases). The V end was cut by 4 bases, the J end by 1 base, with 10 bases between. This CDR3 region has 14 residues. The V gene's germline CDR1 is SNHLY and CDR2 FYNNEI. The chain's CDR3 is CASSAQGRNTEAFF. CDR3 DNA sequence: TGTGCCAGCAGTGCACAGGGCCGGAACACTGAAGCTTTCTTT.

This clone is a singleton in its sample. The V and J genes are TRBV12-3 or TRBV12-4 and TRBJ2-7, with a tentative D call TRBD1 (5 bases). The V and J ends lost 7 bases and 6 bases respectively, with 13 bases between them. The length of the CDR3 is 12 residues. CDR3 amino acids: CASTLGPGEQYF. Here the CDR3 DNA reads TGTGCCAGCACCCTGGGGCCGGGCGAGCAGTACTTC.

J is TRBJ2-5 and V is TRBV9; 7 bases align to TRBD1. V shed 3 bases, J shed 5 bases, and the junction held 7 bases outside the gene matches. CDR3 length: 14 amino acids. Germline lookup yields CDR1 SGDLS and CDR2 YYNGEE. As DNA, the CDR3 is TGTGCCAGCAGCGGAGAGACAGGGAGCGAGACCCAGTACTTC. Residues: CASSGETGSETQYF.

This clone turned up a few times. The chain has TRBV9 and TRBJ1-6, with D perhaps TRBD1 (6 bases). The CDR3 is 15 amino acids. The V and J ends lost 0 bases and 8 bases respectively, with 12 bases between them. The germline V gene has CDR1 SGDLS and CDR2 YYNGEE. The CDR3 DNA follows: TGTGCCAGCAGCGTAGGAGAGACAGGCTATTCACCCCTCCACTTT. Translation gives CASSVGETGYSPLHF.

The rearrangement uses TRBV5-1 and TRBJ2-2; possible D gene TRBD1, 5 bases. CDR1 is SGHRS, CDR2 YFSETQ, per germline. CDR3 length: 17 amino acids. V shed 0 bases and J shed 5 bases, with 17 bases lying between them. This CDR3 reads CASSLDLAGQGTGELFF. Here the CDR3 DNA reads TGCGCCAGCAGCTTGGATCTGGCAGGGCAGGGAACCGGGGAGCTGTTTTTT.

The CDR3 here is CASSGGSSGNSRWANVLTF. In nucleotides, the CDR3 is TGTGCCAGCAGCGGAGGATCTAGCGGGAACAGTCGGTGGGCCAACGTCCTGACTTTC. V gene TRBV9 combines with J gene TRBJ2-6; TRBD2 agrees at 9 bases. With 3 bases clipped from V and 5 bases from J, the junction kept 15 bases outside the gene matches. This CDR3 region has 19 residues. The V gene's germline CDR1 is SGDLS and CDR2 YYNGEE.

V usage is TRBV5-4 and J usage is TRBJ1-1, with a weak D call TRBD1 (5 bases). V was clipped by 4 bases and J by 6 bases, with 16 bases between them. Germline V gene sequence: CDR1 SGHNT, CDR2 YYREEE (reference sequence). The CDR3 sequence is 14 residues long. The CDR3 nucleotides read TGTGCCAGCAGCGTCCTAGGGGCGAGGTCTGAAGCTTTCTTT. It specifies CASSVLGARSEAFF.

The chain joins TRBV2 to TRBJ2-5; the D gene is possibly TRBD1 (6 bases). Germline-derived CDR1 and CDR2 are SNHLY and FYNNEI. The ends were cut back, 1 base at V and 5 bases at J, with 14 bases in the middle. The CDR3 loop spans 15 amino acids. The chain's CDR3 is CASSEGQDHAETQYF. In DNA form, the CDR3 reads TGTGCCAGCAGTGAAGGACAGGACCACGCGGAGACCCAGTACTTC.

V is TRBV11-3 and J is TRBJ2-7; TRBD1 is a possible D gene (6 bases). The CDR3 has 12 amino acids. Trimming stripped 5 bases from V and 3 bases from J, with 8 bases between. CDR1 is SGHNT, CDR2 YENEEA, per germline. CDR3 nucleotides: TGTGCCAGCAGCCCGGACAGCTACGAGCAGTACTTC. It translates to CASSPDSYEQYF.

The rearrangement joins TRBV4-1 to TRBJ1-4, with TRBD1 matching over 7 bases. Germline loops: CDR1 MGHRA, CDR2 YSYEKL. The CDR3 is 15 residues long. The V segment lost 0 bases and the J segment 4 bases; nucleotides outside the gene matches: 2. The CDR3: CASSQEGTVNEKLFF. The CDR3 DNA reads TGCGCCAGCAGCCAAGAGGGGACAGTTAATGAAAAACTGTTTTTT.

This clone was observed a single time. The chain links TRBV3-1 (or the pseudogene TRBV3-2) to TRBJ2-2; TRBD1 matches at 12 bases. Trimming took 4 bases from V and 5 from J; bases not matched to a gene: 5. The germline gives CDR1 LGHDT, CDR2 YNNKEL (reference sequence). This CDR3 is built from 16 residues. CDR3 nucleotide sequence: TGTGCCAGCAGCCCGGGACAGGGGGCGTTTACCGGGGAGCTGTTTTTT. Amino acid sequence: CASSPGQGAFTGELFF.

The chain couples TRBV4-1 to TRBJ2-3; 11 bases align to TRBD2. The germline V gene encodes CDR1 MGHRA and CDR2 YSYEKL. This CDR3 is built from 17 residues. J lost 5 bases, V lost 3 bases, and 10 bases had no gene match. CDR3 loop: CASSQLGLAGGLDTQYF. CDR3 nucleotides: TGCGCCAGCAGCCAGCTGGGTCTAGCGGGGGGATTAGATACGCAGTATTTT.

The chain employs TRBV6-2 or TRBV6-3 and TRBJ2-5, with 10 positions matching TRBD1. Germline V gene sequence: CDR1 MNHEY, CDR2 SVGEGT. This CDR3 region has 15 residues. The trim removed 2 bases at V and 5 bases at J, leaving 5 bases unmatched. The DNA for the CDR3 is TGTGCCAGCAGTTACCGACAGGGGGCTAAGGAGACCCAGTACTTC. Protein sequence: CASSYRQGAKETQYF.

The chain joins TRBV5-1 to TRBJ1-3, with a possible D match to TRBD1 (5 bases). The CDR3 spans 16 residues. Trimming stripped 2 bases from V and 4 bases from J, with 16 bases between. Germline V lookup: CDR1 SGHRS, CDR2 YFSETQ. CDR3 protein: CASSFDPAAGGNTIYF. CDR3 in DNA: TGCGCCAGCAGCTTTGACCCCGCCGCAGGGGGAAACACCATATATTTT.

The chain employs TRBV19 and TRBJ2-1, with D possibly matching TRBD1 (6 bases). Germline values: CDR1 LNHDA, CDR2 SQIVND (reference sequence). This CDR3 contains 13 residues. Trimming cost V 5 bases and J 6 bases, with 11 bases left between them. The CDR3 DNA reads TGTGCCAGTAGTGGACAGCTAACCAATGAGCAGTTCTTC. Amino acids: CASSGQLTNEQFF.

CDR3 DNA sequence: TGTGCCAGCAGGGAGGTTGGCCAGCCCCAGCATTTT. Translation: CASREVGQPQHF. The chain carries TRBV6-5 and TRBJ1-5; D remains ambiguous. Trimming stripped 6 bases from V and 7 bases from J, with 10 bases between. Germline V gives CDR1 MNHEY, CDR2 SVGAGI. The CDR3 runs to 12 residues.